Below, 28 T cell receptor beta chains from the same sample are listed, as sequenced in a study of chemoradiotherapy in HPV16-positive cancers. The data were produced by immunoSEQ multiplex PCR, yet TCRdb's version contains in-frame clones alone and is incomplete. The profile shows tens of thousands of clones, approximately 70% of them singletons. This material was collected from a patient who underwent chemoradiotherapy. These receptors were collected from a human donor with HPV-associated anogenital cancer.

V and J are TRBV30 and TRBJ2-2; no definite D call. Trimming shortened V by 3 bases and J by 0 bases, and 2 bases separated the two germline ends. This CDR3 has 12 residues. Looked up from germline, CDR1 is GTSNPN and CDR2 is SVGIG (reference sequence). CDR3 region: CAWRPNTGELFF. CDR3 nucleotide sequence: TGTGCCTGGAGACCGAACACCGGGGAGCTGTTTTTT.

CDR3 in amino acids: CASSLIVLRNYGYTF. The CDR3 DNA sequence: TGTGCCAGCAGCTTGATCGTCCTGAGGAACTATGGCTACACCTTC. V and J are TRBV5-6 and TRBJ1-2; D uncertain. Trimming shortened V by 1 base and J by 2 bases, and 12 bases separated the two germline ends. CDR3 length equals 15 residues. The germline CDR1 and CDR2 sequences are SGHDT and YYEEEE.

The chain uses TRBV28 and TRBJ1-2; D unclear. The CDR3 is 14 amino acids. Germline V gene sequence: CDR1 MDHEN, CDR2 SYDVKM. Between the trimmed V and J ends, which lost 2 bases and 8 bases, there was a span of 15 bases. The CDR3 spells CASSLGRTTTGYTF. CDR3 nucleotides: TGTGCCAGCAGTTTAGGTCGGACGACTACGGGCTACACCTTC.

The V gene is TRBV5-5, the J gene TRBJ2-2; D is uncertain. The CDR3 loop spans 13 amino acids. V was shortened by 4 bases and J by 7 bases, with 11 bases between the two germline ends. From germline, CDR1 is SGHKS and CDR2 YYEKEE (reference sequence). DNA for the CDR3: TGTGCCAGCAGCCCGTCGGTGAACGGGGAGCTGTTTTTT. Translation: CASSPSVNGELFF.

V gene TRBV27 combines with J gene TRBJ1-2; 7 bases map to TRBD1. The CDR3 sequence is 18 residues long. The V gene end was trimmed by 2 bases and the J gene end by 0 bases; junction bases not matched to a gene: 12. Germline assignment: CDR1 MNHEY and CDR2 SMNVEV (reference sequence). CDR3 DNA sequence: TGTGCCAGCAGTTTAAGAGCGGGCAGGGGGATGGCTAACTATGGCTACACCTTC. It codes for CASSLRAGRGMANYGYTF.

This clone is a singleton in its sample. The V and J genes are TRBV5-4 and TRBJ2-2; 7 bases are shared with TRBD2. Trimming removed 4 bases from V and 0 bases from J; junction bases left unmatched: 6. Germline V gives CDR1 SGHNT, CDR2 YYREEE (reference sequence). There are 16 residues in the CDR3. The CDR3 region is CASSMQRGANTGELFF. The CDR3 nucleotides are TGTGCCAGCAGCATGCAGCGGGGCGCGAACACCGGGGAGCTGTTTTTT.

This clone was seen only a few times. V is TRBV10-3 and J is TRBJ1-2; 9 bases are shared with TRBD1. The germline CDR1 and CDR2 sequences are ENHRY and SYGVKD. The CDR3 consists of 13 residues. The trim removed 4 bases at V and 7 bases at J, leaving 4 bases unmatched. DNA for the CDR3: TGTGCCATCAGTGGGACAGGGGATCCTGGCTACACCTTC. This codes for CAISGTGDPGYTF.

This clone was recorded a few times. In DNA form, the CDR3 reads TGTGCCAGCAGCGCAGACGGAAGGAATCAGCCCCAGCATTTT. This sequence encodes CASSADGRNQPQHF. The genes are TRBV9 and TRBJ1-5, with D hard to call. The germline CDR1 and CDR2 sequences are SGDLS and YYNGEE. Deletions cut 3 bases from V and 4 bases from J, with 11 bases between. This CDR3 contains 14 residues.

This clone was counted between two and nine times. The chain recombines TRBV19 with TRBJ1-1, with TRBD1 matching over 8 bases. The V segment lost 5 bases and the J segment 10 bases; nucleotides outside the gene matches: 9. The CDR3 totals 13 residues. Germline V gene sequence: CDR1 LNHDA, CDR2 SQIVND (reference sequence). Here the CDR3 reads CASSHRGLKVAFF. The CDR3 DNA reads as TGTGCCAGTAGTCACAGGGGGTTGAAGGTAGCTTTCTTT.

The V call is TRBV5-1, the J call TRBJ2-2; 8 positions agree with TRBD1. The CDR3 consists of 15 residues. The germline V gene has CDR1 SGHRS and CDR2 YFSETQ. V was pared by 0 bases and J by 6 bases, with 4 bases of the junction left unmatched. The DNA for the CDR3 is TGCGCCAGCAGCTTGGCTCCAGGGGGCCCCGGGGAGCTGTTTTTT. Translated, it gives CASSLAPGGPGELFF. The full variable domain, rest sourced from reference TRBV5-1 and TRBJ2-2, is KAGVTQTPRYLIKTRGQQVTLSCSPISGHRSVSWYQQTPGQGLQFLFEYFSETQRNKGNFPGRFSGRQFSNSRSEMNVSTLELGDSALYLCASSLAPGGPGELFFGEGSRLTVL.

This clone was seen more than once but under ten times. V gene TRBV15 combines with J gene TRBJ1-2; D is possibly TRBD1 (5 bases). The V gene's germline CDR1 is LNHNV and CDR2 YYDKDF (reference sequence). The CDR3 totals 12 residues. V lost 6 bases and J 4 bases, leaving 9 bases between the germline ends. In nucleotides, the CDR3 is TGTGCCACCAGTTCCGACAGCTATGGCTACACCTTC. As protein: CATSSDSYGYTF.

The chain has TRBV18 and TRBJ2-1; D possibly uses TRBD1 or TRBD2 (5 bases each). With 6 bases removed from V and 7 bases from J, the gap between germline ends came to 22 bases. CDR1 KGHSH and CDR2 LQKENI come from the germline V gene. The CDR3 totals 16 residues. The CDR3 is CASSDTRPGRQNEQFF. As DNA, the CDR3 is TGTGCCAGCTCGGATACTCGGCCGGGACGACAAAATGAGCAGTTCTTC.

This chain uses TRBV7-8 with TRBJ2-2, with D perhaps matching TRBD1 (7 bases). Trimming cost V 5 bases and J 5 bases, with 21 bases left between them. The germline CDR1 and CDR2 sequences are SGHVS and FQNEAQ. The CDR3 spans 17 residues. CDR3 protein: CASSPKWRDSPTGELFF. The CDR3 nucleotides are TGTGCCAGCAGCCCAAAGTGGCGGGACAGCCCGACCGGGGAGCTGTTTTTT.

The CDR3 protein is CASSSERGDYGYTF. For the CDR3, the DNA is TGTGCCAGCAGTTCCGAGCGGGGGGACTATGGCTACACCTTC. The rearrangement joins TRBV28 to TRBJ1-2; perhaps TRBD1 as D (5 bases). Germline lookup yields CDR1 MDHEN and CDR2 SYDVKM. This CDR3 has 14 amino acids. V was trimmed by 4 bases and J by 3 bases, leaving 12 bases between them.

The V gene is TRBV5-5, the J gene TRBJ2-7; TRBD1 matches at 10 bases. The CDR3 extends over 15 amino acids. J lost 3 bases, V lost 0 bases, and 3 bases had no gene match. Germline CDR1 reads SGHKS; CDR2 reads YYEKEE (reference sequence). In DNA, the CDR3 is TGTGCCAGCAGCTTGGTGACAGGGGGCCTCTACGAGCAGTACTTC. It codes for CASSLVTGGLYEQYF. Drawing the rest from reference TRBV5-5 and TRBJ2-7, the complete variable domain is DAGVTQSPTHLIKTRGQQVTLRCSPISGHKSVSWYQQVLGQGPQFIFQYYEKEERGRGNFPDRFSARQFPNYSSELNVNALLLGDSALYLCASSLVTGGLYEQYFGPGTRLTVT.

This chain links TRBV6-5 with TRBJ2-2, with D unclear. Trimming removed 5 bases at V and 6 bases at J, with 10 bases between. The germline gives CDR1 MNHEY, CDR2 SVGAGI. This CDR3 has 13 residues. The CDR3 nucleotides read TGTGCCAGCAGTAAACCCCCACCCGGGGAGCTGTTTTTT. Its translation is CASSKPPPGELFF.

The genes are TRBV2 and TRBJ2-1; D uncertain. The CDR3 spans 11 residues. The V gene lost 7 bases and the J gene lost 8 bases, with 9 bases spanning the gap. Germline loops: CDR1 SNHLY, CDR2 FYNNEI. CDR3 DNA: TGTGCCAGCAAAGCCGGCCATGAGCAGTTCTTC. It is translated as CASKAGHEQFF.

This clone has more than one count but fewer than ten. V and J are TRBV18 and TRBJ2-3; the match to TRBD1 covers 7 bases. The CDR3 length is 16 residues. With V trimmed by 5 bases and J by 6 bases, 14 bases remained unmatched. CDR1 and CDR2 from the germline V gene are KGHSH and LQKENI. The DNA of the CDR3 is TGTGCCAGCTCATCCGGTAAGACAGGGAATGTGGATACGCAGTATTTT. Translated: CASSSGKTGNVDTQYF.

V gene TRBV28 combines with J gene TRBJ2-1; perhaps TRBD2 as D (6 bases). The V end was cut by 2 bases, the J end by 0 bases, with 11 bases between. Looked up from germline, CDR1 is MDHEN and CDR2 is SYDVKM. This CDR3 contains 16 residues. The CDR3 spells CASSLGAGLSYNEQFF. In DNA, the CDR3 is TGTGCCAGCAGTTTAGGGGCGGGACTCTCCTACAATGAGCAGTTCTTC.

The chain couples TRBV5-6 to TRBJ1-2; TRBD1 is a possible D gene (5 bases). Germline V lookup: CDR1 SGHDT, CDR2 YYEEEE. The CDR3 is made up of 16 amino acids. The V and J ends lost 4 bases and 5 bases respectively, with 21 bases between them. CDR3 in amino acids: CASSVLPSRDRYGYTF. For the CDR3, the DNA is TGTGCCAGCAGCGTACTACCCAGCAGGGACCGGTATGGCTACACCTTC.

This clone came up a few times. The chain has TRBV25-1 and TRBJ2-2; tentatively, D is TRBD1 (6 bases). This CDR3 is built from 15 residues. The V gene lost 3 bases and the J gene lost 4 bases, with 12 bases spanning the gap. In germline, CDR1 is MGHDK, CDR2 SYGVNS. The CDR3 DNA reads TGTGCCAGCAGTGAGTTGGACAGCCCCACCGGGGAGCTGTTTTTT. Translated, it gives CASSELDSPTGELFF.

The V call is TRBV4-3, the J call TRBJ1-4, with TRBD1 matching 9 bases. There are 16 residues in the CDR3. Looked up from germline, CDR1 is LGHNA and CDR2 is YSLEER. J gave up 2 bases and V 2 bases, and 3 bases lay outside the gene matches. The chain's CDR3 is CASSQNTGGTNEKLFF. In DNA, the CDR3 is TGCGCCAGCAGCCAAAATACAGGGGGCACTAATGAAAAACTGTTTTTT.

The genes are TRBV6-1 and TRBJ2-3; 7 bases are a match to TRBD2. The V and J ends lost 1 base and 2 bases, in that order; junction bases with no gene match: 12. The CDR3 consists of 18 residues. CDR1 is MNHNS and CDR2 is SASEGT in the germline V gene. CDR3 residues: CASSEDPLGGRDTDTQYF. The DNA for the CDR3 is TGTGCCAGCAGTGAAGACCCCCTCGGCGGGAGAGACACAGATACGCAGTATTTT.

This chain's CDR3 is CASRDTDNFYNEQFF. For the CDR3, the DNA is TGTGCCAGTAGGGACACCGACAATTTTTACAATGAGCAGTTCTTC. The chain is built from TRBV19 and TRBJ2-1; tentatively, D is TRBD1 (5 bases). Germline CDR1 and CDR2: LNHDA and SQIVND (reference sequence). The CDR3 covers 15 residues. Between the trimmed V and J ends, which lost 6 bases and 4 bases, there was a span of 16 bases.

The chain couples TRBV5-4 to TRBJ2-4, with 9 bases matching TRBD1. In germline, CDR1 is SGHNT, CDR2 YYREEE (reference sequence). The CDR3 consists of 17 residues. Trimming took 1 base from V and 8 from J; bases not matched to a gene: 13. This CDR3 is CASSLRIGKGDRDIQYF. CDR3 coding DNA: TGTGCCAGCAGCTTGCGGATCGGAAAAGGGGACAGGGACATTCAGTACTTC.

The V call is TRBV2, the J call TRBJ2-1; D assignment may be TRBD1 or TRBD2 (6 bases each). Germline loops: CDR1 SNHLY, CDR2 FYNNEI. Trimming took off 6 bases at V and 5 bases at J, with 14 bases between the two ends. This CDR3 contains 14 residues. CDR3 sequence (DNA): TGTGCCAGCAGAGGGGGGATCGGTAACAATGAGCAGTTCTTC. It codes for CASRGGIGNNEQFF.

The rearrangement uses TRBV11-3 and TRBJ1-5; unclear D gene. Per germline, CDR1 SGHNT and CDR2 YENEEA. The CDR3 has 15 amino acids. The V and J ends lost 5 bases and 5 bases respectively, with 16 bases between them. This CDR3 is CASSLSSSQDQPQHF. The DNA of the CDR3 is TGTGCCAGCAGCCTTTCCTCTTCTCAGGATCAGCCCCAGCATTTT.

The genes are TRBV11-3 and TRBJ1-1; the D is unclear. V was shortened by 8 bases and J by 2 bases, with 9 bases between the two germline ends. The CDR3 loop spans 12 amino acids. The V gene's germline CDR1 is SGHNT and CDR2 YENEEA. The CDR3 reads CASSTLNTEAFF. CDR3 DNA sequence: TGTGCCAGCTCCACACTTAACACTGAAGCTTTCTTT.